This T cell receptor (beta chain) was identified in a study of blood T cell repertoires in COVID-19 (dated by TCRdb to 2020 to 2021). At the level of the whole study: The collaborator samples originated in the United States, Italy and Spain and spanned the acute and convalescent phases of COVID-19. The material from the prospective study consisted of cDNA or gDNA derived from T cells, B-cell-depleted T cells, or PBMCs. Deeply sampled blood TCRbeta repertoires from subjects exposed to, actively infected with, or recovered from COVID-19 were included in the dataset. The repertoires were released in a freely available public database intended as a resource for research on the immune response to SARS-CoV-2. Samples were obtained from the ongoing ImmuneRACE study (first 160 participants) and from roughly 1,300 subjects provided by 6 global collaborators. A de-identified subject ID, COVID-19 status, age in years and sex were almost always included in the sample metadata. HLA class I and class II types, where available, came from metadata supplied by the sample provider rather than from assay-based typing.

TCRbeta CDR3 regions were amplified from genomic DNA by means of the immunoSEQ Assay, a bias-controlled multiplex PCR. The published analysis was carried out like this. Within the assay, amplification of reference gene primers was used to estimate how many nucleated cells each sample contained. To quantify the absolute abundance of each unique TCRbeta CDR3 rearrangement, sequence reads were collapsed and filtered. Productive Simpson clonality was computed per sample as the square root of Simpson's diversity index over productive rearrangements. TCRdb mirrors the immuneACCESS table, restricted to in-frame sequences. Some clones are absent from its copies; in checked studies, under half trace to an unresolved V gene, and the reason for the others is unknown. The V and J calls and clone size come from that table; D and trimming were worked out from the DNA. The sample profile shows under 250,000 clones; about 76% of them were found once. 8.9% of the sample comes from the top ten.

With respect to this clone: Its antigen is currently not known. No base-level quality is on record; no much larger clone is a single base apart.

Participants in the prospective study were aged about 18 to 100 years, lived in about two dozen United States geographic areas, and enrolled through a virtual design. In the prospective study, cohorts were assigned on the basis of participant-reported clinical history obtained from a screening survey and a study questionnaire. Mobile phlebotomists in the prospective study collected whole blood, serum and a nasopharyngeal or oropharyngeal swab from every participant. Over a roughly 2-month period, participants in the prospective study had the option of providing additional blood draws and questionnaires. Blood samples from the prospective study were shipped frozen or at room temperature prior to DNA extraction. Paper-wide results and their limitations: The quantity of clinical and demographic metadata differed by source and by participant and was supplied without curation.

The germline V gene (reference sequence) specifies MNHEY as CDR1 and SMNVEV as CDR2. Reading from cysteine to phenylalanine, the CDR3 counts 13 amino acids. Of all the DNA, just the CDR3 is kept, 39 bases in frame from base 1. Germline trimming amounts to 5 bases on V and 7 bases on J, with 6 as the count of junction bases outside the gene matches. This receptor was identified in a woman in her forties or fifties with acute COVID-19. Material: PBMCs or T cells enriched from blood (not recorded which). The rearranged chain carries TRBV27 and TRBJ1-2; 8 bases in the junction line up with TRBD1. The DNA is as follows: TGTGCCAGCAGTGGACAGGGCTACGGTGGCTACACCTTC. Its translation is CASSGQGYGGYTF.